This TCR beta chain stems from a study of T cell responses to AZD1222 COVID-19 vaccine. With respect to this clone: The target antigen is unknown.

V was pared by 4 bases and J by 7 bases, with 17 bases between. There are 15 residues in the CDR3. Germline V gene sequence: CDR1 MDHEN, CDR2 SYDVKM. Here immunoSEQ multiplex PCR was the method, and the copy in TCRdb shows in-frame clones only, minus some. The data show about 200,000 clones, 80% to 95% seen once. Whole-study results and caveats: AZD1222 recipients seropositive at baseline numbered only 5 to 7. Per reports, nearly half of all spike-specific TCRs target regions that are unmutated in variants. Mostly white British, mostly female donors; authors suggested clonal diversity may be underestimated. Only after the peak T cell response were repertoires sampled.

This material consisted of peripheral blood, taken 28 days after the second AZD1222 dose. The sequence was collected from an adult who received the AZD1222 COVID-19 vaccine. The J gene is TRBJ1-5, the V gene TRBV28; D not resolved. In DNA form, the CDR3 reads TGTGCCAGCAGTTGGAGGTCCCGCATGGTCCAGCCCCAGCATTTT. The encoded protein is CASSWRSRMVQPQHF.